This TCR beta chain was found in a study of beta chain features in type 1 diabetes. Overall study: All of the samples together had over 90 million sorted cells examined. Findings of the study overall: Insertion counts at VDJ junctions were lower in type 1 diabetes patients, who also showed more deletions there. Sequencing used cDNA, and cells with high TCR expression could therefore be over-represented. Patients showed naive, central memory and Treg TCRB repertoires that appeared more similar than those of healthy donors.

Germline values: CDR1 SEHNR, CDR2 FQNEAQ (reference sequence). Trimming cost V 7 bases and J 7 bases, with 13 bases left between them. The CDR3 extends over 13 amino acids. As every portion of the isolated RNA was reverse transcribed, the sequencing read expressed TCRB transcripts. Profiling relied on immunoSEQ multiplex PCR, and the TCRdb table lists in-frame clones only, not all of them. Among roughly 500,000 clones listed, about an eighth were seen once. The table lists this clone with a few counts. Its antigen remains unknown. Source material: naive CD4+ T cells from blood. The rearrangement uses TRBV7-9 and TRBJ1-4; D is perhaps TRBD1 (5 bases). The TCR sequence derives from a woman aged 18-35 years in good health. The CDR3 region is CASIITGGEKLFF. The CDR3 nucleotides are TGTGCCAGCATCATAACGGGGGGTGAAAAACTGTTTTTT.